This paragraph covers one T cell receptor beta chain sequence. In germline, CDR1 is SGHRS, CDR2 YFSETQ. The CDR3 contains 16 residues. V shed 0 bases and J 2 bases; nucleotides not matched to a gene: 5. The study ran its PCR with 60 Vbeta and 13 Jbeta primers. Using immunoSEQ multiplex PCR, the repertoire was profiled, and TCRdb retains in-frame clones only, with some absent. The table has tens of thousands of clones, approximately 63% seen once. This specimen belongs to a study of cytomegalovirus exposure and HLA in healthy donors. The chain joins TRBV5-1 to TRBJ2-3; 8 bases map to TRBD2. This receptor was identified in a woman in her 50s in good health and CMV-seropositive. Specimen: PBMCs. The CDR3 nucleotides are TGCGCCAGCAGCTTGGCCGGGGGGGCCTCCACAGATACGCAGTATTTT. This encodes CASSLAGGASTDTQYF.